This is a list of T cell receptor beta chains from one sample in a study of T cells in Graves' hyperthyroidism and ophthalmopathy. TCRdb redid the calling of the multiplex PCR reads with MiXCR, one entry per CDR3 protein. The repertoire includes about 180,000 distinct CDR3 sequences, approximately 9% of them detected once, and approximately 20% sits in the top ten. The sample comprised blood. These receptors were taken from a woman younger than 30 with Graves' hyperthyroidism that later progressed to Graves' ophthalmopathy. The CDR3 runs from the conserved cysteine through the conserved F or W. The D gene is left open where the match is weak. Size is stated for part of the rows, as once, few or many counts, or as a class when the clone is expanded.

V gene: TRBV19; clone size: NA; D gene: NA; J gene: TRBJ2-3; CDR3 protein: CASTNTDTQYF
V gene: TRBV6-5; clone size: NA; D gene: NA; J gene: TRBJ2-7; CDR3 protein: CASSYLAYEQYF
V gene: TRBV2; clone size: NA; D gene: NA; J gene: TRBJ1-6; CDR3 protein: CASSERGGNSPLHF
V gene: TRBV20-1; clone size: NA; D gene: NA; J gene: TRBJ1-5; CDR3 protein: CSARERGSQPQHF
V gene: TRBV6-2/TRBV6-3; clone size: few; D gene: NA; J gene: TRBJ2-7; CDR3 protein: CASSYSVGTEGTKYEQYF
V gene: TRBV30; clone size: many; D gene: TRBD1; J gene: TRBJ2-5; CDR3 protein: CGQGARETQYF
V gene: TRBV5-1; clone size: many; D gene: NA; J gene: TRBJ2-2; CDR3 protein: CASSLEWNTGELFF
V gene: TRBV6-5; clone size: many; D gene: NA; J gene: TRBJ1-2; CDR3 protein: CASSYSPESNYGYTF
V gene: TRBV2; clone size: many; D gene: NA; J gene: TRBJ2-2; CDR3 protein: CASSEGWETGELFF
V gene: TRBV20-1; clone size: many; D gene: NA; J gene: TRBJ1-5; CDR3 protein: CSASGGGHNNQPQHF
V gene: TRBV9; clone size: few; D gene: NA; J gene: TRBJ1-1; CDR3 protein: CASSVVGGAHTEAFF
V gene: TRBV6-6; clone size: many; D gene: TRBD2; J gene: TRBJ2-2; CDR3 protein: CASSYSSGATGELFF
V gene: TRBV28; clone size: many; D gene: NA; J gene: TRBJ2-1; CDR3 protein: CASRTESSYNEQFF
V gene: TRBV6-6; clone size: many; D gene: NA; J gene: TRBJ2-1; CDR3 protein: CASSYWDNSYNEQFF
V gene: TRBV30; clone size: many; D gene: NA; J gene: TRBJ1-1; CDR3 protein: CAWTAGIINTEAFF
V gene: TRBV14; clone size: many; D gene: NA; J gene: TRBJ2-3; CDR3 protein: CASSQDSLRLAFTDTQYF
V gene: TRBV7-3; clone size: NA; D gene: TRBD2; J gene: TRBJ2-2; CDR3 protein: CASSLAGGHTGELFF
V gene: TRBV7-9; clone size: many; D gene: TRBD1; J gene: TRBJ1-5; CDR3 protein: CANSRETGEKNQPQHF
V gene: TRBV4-1; clone size: NA; D gene: TRBD2; J gene: TRBJ2-2; CDR3 protein: CASSQRTRRAGELFF
V gene: TRBV6-5; clone size: few; D gene: TRBD2; J gene: TRBJ2-3; CDR3 protein: CASSYSGQAGASTDTQYF
V gene: TRBV27; clone size: few; D gene: NA; J gene: TRBJ1-2; CDR3 protein: CASSPGVVAYGYTF
V gene: TRBV2; clone size: NA; D gene: NA; J gene: TRBJ1-2; CDR3 protein: CASSEDRANYGYTF
V gene: TRBV6-1; clone size: many; D gene: NA; J gene: TRBJ2-7; CDR3 protein: CASRLLRGGEQYF
V gene: TRBV7-3; clone size: many; D gene: TRBD1; J gene: TRBJ2-7; CDR3 protein: CASSLGTGPSYEQYF
V gene: TRBV19; clone size: once; D gene: NA; J gene: TRBJ1-2; CDR3 protein: CASGGRNYGYTF
V gene: TRBV15; clone size: few; D gene: NA; J gene: TRBJ1-6; CDR3 protein: CATSLNRRDSPLHF
V gene: TRBV11-2; clone size: many; D gene: NA; J gene: TRBJ2-2; CDR3 protein: CASSPGKIGELFF
V gene: TRBV11-2; clone size: many; D gene: NA; J gene: TRBJ2-7; CDR3 protein: CASSLLGSFYEQYF
V gene: TRBV7-9; clone size: many; D gene: TRBD1; J gene: TRBJ1-1; CDR3 protein: CAVMGRGTAGTEAFF
V gene: TRBV30; clone size: few; D gene: NA; J gene: TRBJ2-3; CDR3 protein: CAWSEGTDTQYF
V gene: TRBV9; clone size: many; D gene: NA; J gene: TRBJ1-2; CDR3 protein: CASSVQGTNYGYTF
V gene: TRBV6-1; clone size: many; D gene: TRBD1; J gene: TRBJ2-7; CDR3 protein: CASTDGTGANEQYF
V gene: TRBV18; clone size: NA; D gene: TRBD2; J gene: TRBJ2-7; CDR3 protein: CASSPGTSGARYEQYF
V gene: TRBV2; clone size: many; D gene: TRBD1; J gene: TRBJ2-5; CDR3 protein: CASSEGAKTQYF
V gene: TRBV18; clone size: many; D gene: NA; J gene: TRBJ1-1; CDR3 protein: CASSSPNTEAFF
V gene: TRBV20-1; clone size: many; D gene: NA; J gene: TRBJ2-3; CDR3 protein: CSALDGDGGYGTDTQYF
V gene: TRBV7-8; clone size: NA; D gene: NA; J gene: TRBJ1-4; CDR3 protein: CASSPLAGVQEKLFF
V gene: TRBV4-1; clone size: few; D gene: TRBD2; J gene: TRBJ2-2; CDR3 protein: CASSHPPQREANTGELFF
V gene: TRBV7-2; clone size: many; D gene: NA; J gene: TRBJ1-5; CDR3 protein: CASSLAVNGNQPQHF
V gene: TRBV7-2; clone size: NA; D gene: TRBD1; J gene: TRBJ2-7; CDR3 protein: CASSYLPGTGYEQYF
V gene: TRBV10-1; clone size: few; D gene: NA; J gene: TRBJ2-3; CDR3 protein: CASSGTPTRGQYF
V gene: TRBV28; clone size: many; D gene: NA; J gene: TRBJ1-5; CDR3 protein: CAAQYSNQPQHF
V gene: TRBV29-1; clone size: NA; D gene: TRBD1; J gene: TRBJ2-2; CDR3 protein: CSVGDRTPGPLGTGELFF
V gene: TRBV28; clone size: many; D gene: NA; J gene: TRBJ2-1; CDR3 protein: CASSFNYNEQFF
V gene: TRBV6-2/TRBV6-3; clone size: many; D gene: NA; J gene: TRBJ2-1; CDR3 protein: CASSPRESYNEQFF
V gene: TRBV24-1; clone size: many; D gene: NA; J gene: TRBJ1-1; CDR3 protein: CATSVGGGTEAFF
V gene: TRBV20-1; clone size: many; D gene: TRBD2; J gene: TRBJ2-3; CDR3 protein: CSAESWTSGSTDTQYF
V gene: TRBV7-6; clone size: few; D gene: NA; J gene: TRBJ1-3; CDR3 protein: CASSLARRPGNTIYF
V gene: TRBV20-1; clone size: many; D gene: TRBD1; J gene: TRBJ1-1; CDR3 protein: CRADQGAYGTEAFF
V gene: TRBV28; clone size: NA; D gene: NA; J gene: TRBJ1-1; CDR3 protein: CASSVWTDMNTEAFF
V gene: TRBV28; clone size: many; D gene: NA; J gene: TRBJ1-5; CDR3 protein: CASSPIGRGGNQPQHF
V gene: TRBV2; clone size: many; D gene: NA; J gene: TRBJ1-5; CDR3 protein: CASRLGQPKSGRLDGRDQPQHF
V gene: TRBV6-5; clone size: few; D gene: NA; J gene: TRBJ2-5; CDR3 protein: CASSYSVGRATQYF
V gene: TRBV9; clone size: NA; D gene: TRBD2; J gene: TRBJ2-2; CDR3 protein: CASSVVGGSSGGAWTGELFF
V gene: TRBV30; clone size: many; D gene: NA; J gene: TRBJ1-1; CDR3 protein: CAWSVQVGTNTEAFF